This TCR beta chain emerged from a study of cytomegalovirus exposure and HLA in healthy donors. The overall study: The platform used for the 100 to 150 validation repertoires matched that of the approximately 670 first-cohort repertoires, a later analysis reported. The study, taken as a whole, reports: Reported performance of the classifier showed diagnosis of cytomegalovirus status with high specificity and sensitivity. Despite most TCR sequences being rare, some public TCRs occurred in many donors. Researchers catalogued some 160 TCR beta chains as cytomegalovirus-associated.

Concerning this clone itself: Its antigen is unidentified.

Some clones are missing from TCRdb's copy, which holds only in-frame ones; the method was immunoSEQ multiplex PCR. Of about 95,000 clones detected, around 85% appear once; the ten largest clones hold 20%. This CDR3 region has 13 residues. From germline, CDR1 is SGHTA and CDR2 FQGNSA. V was pared by 5 bases and J by 7 bases, with 7 bases of the junction left unmatched. This chain connects TRBV7-2 to TRBJ2-5; TRBD1 agrees at 7 bases. The sequence was obtained from a man younger than 30 in good health and CMV-seropositive. Sample: PBMCs. The CDR3 nucleotides read TGTGCCAGCAGCCCACGGGACAGCGGGACCCAGTACTTC. It yields the protein CASSPRDSGTQYF.